This T cell receptor (beta chain) was identified in a study of blood T cell repertoires in COVID-19. For the study at large: Sites across the United States, Italy and Spain contributed samples from acute and convalescent COVID-19.

From germline, CDR1 is MNHEY and CDR2 SMNVEV (reference sequence). Trimming removed 4 bases from V and 10 bases from J, with 7 bases in between. This CDR3 region has 10 residues. Some clones are missing from TCRdb's copy, which holds only in-frame ones; the method was immunoSEQ multiplex PCR. The table records over 250,000 clones, about 89% of them present only once. Individuals aged about 18 to 90 years were recruited from roughly 22 US areas. Categorization into cohorts depended on clinical history that participants reported. The chain joins TRBV27 to TRBJ1-2; D uncertain. Sequencing used PBMCs or T cells enriched from blood (not recorded which). This TCR derives from a woman under 30 who had recovered from COVID-19. CDR3 sequence: CASSSGPYTF. The CDR3 DNA reads as TGTGCCAGCAGTTCAGGCCCCTACACCTTC.